The 22 T cell receptor beta chains below all came from one sample that was sequenced in a study of blood T cell repertoires in COVID-19. The data were produced by immunoSEQ multiplex PCR, yet TCRdb's version contains in-frame clones alone and is incomplete. Among some 110,000 clones listed, 65% to 90% were seen once. The sequencing sample was made of peripheral blood. The origin of the receptors is an elderly man with acute or convalescent COVID-19.

The rearrangement joins TRBV5-1 to TRBJ2-5, with 7 bases aligning to TRBD1. Germline V lookup: CDR1 SGHRS, CDR2 YFSETQ. V gave up 6 bases and J gave up 4 bases; unmatched junction bases: 9. The CDR3 is 14 amino acids. In nucleotides, the CDR3 is TGCGCCAGCACCCGACAGGGAGCAGGAGAGACCCAGTACTTC. Residues: CASTRQGAGETQYF.

The chain uses TRBV14 and TRBJ1-4, with D hard to call. The germline gives CDR1 SGHDN, CDR2 FVKESK. V gave up 1 base and J gave up 7 bases, with 10 bases separating them. The CDR3 consists of 14 residues. CDR3 DNA sequence: TGTGCCAGCAGCCAAGGCCTGGCTTTTGAAAAACTGTTTTTT. Translating it yields CASSQGLAFEKLFF.

In its sample, this clone was seen once. The genes are TRBV5-5 and TRBJ1-1; D may be TRBD1 (6 bases). V shed 0 bases and J shed 1 base, with 10 bases lying between them. From germline, CDR1 is SGHKS and CDR2 YYEKEE (reference sequence). There are 15 residues in the CDR3. The CDR3 loop is CASSLEGGTNTEAFF. The CDR3 bases are TGTGCCAGCAGCTTGGAAGGGGGTACGAACACTGAAGCTTTCTTT.

The V call is TRBV7-9, the J call TRBJ1-1, with a tentative D call TRBD1 (5 bases). Between the trimmed V and J ends, which lost 5 bases and 5 bases, there was a span of 9 bases. CDR3 size: 12 residues. CDR1 and CDR2 from the germline V gene are SEHNR and FQNEAQ (reference sequence). The chain's CDR3 is CASSKGQTEAFF. Here the CDR3 DNA reads TGTGCCAGCAGCAAGGGGCAGACTGAAGCTTTCTTT.

This clone was counted a single time. Written as DNA, the CDR3 is TGTGCTAGTGGTTTGAGGGTGGGAGGGGGAGATACGCAGTATTTT. Amino acids: CASGLRVGGGDTQYF. The chain recombines TRBV12-5 with TRBJ2-3, with a weak D call TRBD2 (7 bases). The CDR3 sequence is 15 residues long. CDR1 is LGHNT, CDR2 FRNRAP, per germline. Trimming removed 2 bases from V and 5 bases from J, with 14 bases in between.

CDR3 in amino acids: CASSWGARDRKNQPQHF. In DNA form, the CDR3 reads TGTGCCAGCAGTTGGGGGGCCCGGGACAGGAAGAATCAGCCCCAGCATTTT. The chain carries TRBV28 and TRBJ1-5; 8 nucleotides match TRBD1. Trimming cost V 4 bases and J 4 bases; bases outside gene matches: 12. This CDR3 is built from 17 residues. The V gene's germline CDR1 is MDHEN and CDR2 SYDVKM. The whole variable domain, remainder taken from reference TRBV28 and TRBJ1-5, is DVKVTQSSRYLVKRTGEKVFLECVQDMDHENMFWYRQDPGLGLRLIYFSYDVKMKEKGDIPEGYSVSREKKERFSLILESASTNQTSMYLCASSWGARDRKNQPQHFGDGTRLSIL.

This clone was counted between two and nine times. J is TRBJ2-7 and V is TRBV7-8; the match to TRBD1 covers 8 bases. The CDR3 sequence is 15 residues long. V was clipped by 4 bases and J by 1 base; unmatched bases: 6. Germline CDR1 and CDR2: SGHVS and FQNEAQ. CDR3 region: CASSSRTGRSYEQYF. The CDR3 DNA sequence: TGTGCCAGCAGCTCCAGGACAGGGAGGTCCTACGAGCAGTACTTC. Supplemented by reference TRBV7-8 and TRBJ2-7, the full variable domain reads GAGVSQSPRYKVAKRGQDVALRCDPISGHVSLFWYQQALGQGPEFLTYFQNEAQLDKSGLPSDRFFAERPEGSVSTLKIQRTQQEDSAVYLCASSSRTGRSYEQYFGPGTRLTVT.

V gene TRBV6-5 combines with J gene TRBJ1-1; TRBD1 might be the D (5 bases). CDR1 and CDR2 (germline): MNHEY, SVGAGI. The CDR3 is 14 amino acids. Trimming took off 0 bases at V and 4 bases at J, with 9 bases between the two ends. CDR3: CASSYSAGTTEAFF. CDR3 nucleotides: TGTGCCAGCAGTTACTCCGCGGGGACCACTGAAGCTTTCTTT.

In this sample, this clone turned up a few times. The J gene is TRBJ1-5, the V gene TRBV5-1; 10 bases are a match to TRBD1. V was pared by 0 bases and J by 6 bases, with 6 bases of the junction left unmatched. The length of the CDR3 is 16 residues. Germline values: CDR1 SGHRS, CDR2 YFSETQ. CDR3 protein: CASSLEGQGSGQPQHF. The CDR3 DNA sequence: TGCGCCAGCAGCTTGGAGGGACAGGGGAGCGGTCAGCCCCAGCATTTT. Together with reference TRBV5-1 and TRBJ1-5, the CDR3 gives the full variable domain: KAGVTQTPRYLIKTRGQQVTLSCSPISGHRSVSWYQQTPGQGLQFLFEYFSETQRNKGNFPGRFSGRQFSNSRSEMNVSTLELGDSALYLCASSLEGQGSGQPQHFGDGTRLSIL.

The chain employs TRBV5-4 and TRBJ1-4; TRBD1 matches at 7 bases. This CDR3 comprises 14 residues. Germline lookup yields CDR1 SGHNT and CDR2 YYREEE (reference sequence). V trimming: 4 bases; J trimming: 8 bases; junction bases outside the gene matches: 8. Here the CDR3 reads CASSTGRGVEKLFF. Written as DNA, the CDR3 is TGTGCCAGCAGCACTGGCAGGGGGGTCGAAAAACTGTTTTTT.

This clone was seen repeatedly, ten times or more. The chain uses TRBV19 and TRBJ2-2, with 9 bases fitting TRBD2. Germline CDR1 and CDR2: LNHDA and SQIVND (reference sequence). The CDR3 extends over 14 amino acids. J was trimmed by 6 bases and V by 7 bases; bases with no gene match: 6. Here the CDR3 reads CASKGGRGSGELFF. CDR3 in DNA: TGTGCCAGTAAGGGCGGGAGGGGTTCCGGGGAGCTGTTTTTT.

This clone was detected only once. This chain connects TRBV27 to TRBJ1-5; 7 bases match TRBD1. The germline CDR1 and CDR2 sequences are MNHEY and SMNVEV (reference sequence). CDR3 length: 16 residues. V dropped 5 bases and J dropped 3; count of bases not matched to a gene: 10. In DNA, the CDR3 is TGTGCCAGCAGTGTCCGACAGGGAATATCCAATCAGCCCCAGCATTTT. Its protein product is CASSVRQGISNQPQHF.

This sequence joins TRBV27 and TRBJ1-1; no firm D call. The length of the CDR3 is 13 residues. Trimming cost V 2 bases and J 2 bases, with 6 bases left between them. Germline CDR1 and CDR2: MNHEY and SMNVEV (reference sequence). CDR3 in DNA: TGTGCCAGCAGTTTAACCAGAAACACTGAAGCTTTCTTT. Residues: CASSLTRNTEAFF.

The V and J genes are TRBV9 and TRBJ2-3; 11 nucleotides align to TRBD2. V trimming: 3 bases; J trimming: 3 bases; junction bases outside the gene matches: 9. Looked up from germline, CDR1 is SGDLS and CDR2 is YYNGEE. This CDR3 has 17 residues. The CDR3 DNA reads as TGTGCCAGCAGCGCACCACCGACTAGCGGGACGACAGATACGCAGTATTTT. Its translation: CASSAPPTSGTTDTQYF. The whole variable domain, remainder taken from reference TRBV9 and TRBJ2-3, is DSGVTQTPKHLITATGQRVTLRCSPRSGDLSVYWYQQSLDQGLQFLIQYYNGEERAKGNILERFSAQQFPDLHSELNLSSLELGDSALYFCASSAPPTSGTTDTQYFGPGTRLTVL.

V is TRBV24-1 and J is TRBJ2-5; 10 nucleotides agree with TRBD2. Germline V gene data show CDR1 as KGHDR and CDR2 as SFDVKD. V lost 4 bases, J lost 5 bases, and 9 bases stayed unmatched. The CDR3 covers 16 residues. CDR3 loop: CATSEPLAGVRETQYF. The CDR3 DNA reads TGTGCCACCAGTGAACCCCTAGCGGGAGTAAGGGAGACCCAGTACTTC.

This clone was recorded only once. This chain joins TRBV5-6 and TRBJ1-1; a possible D gene is TRBD1 (5 bases). This CDR3 has 15 amino acids. The V and J ends lost 1 base and 2 bases respectively, with 12 bases between them. From germline, CDR1 is SGHDT and CDR2 YYEEEE. The CDR3 spells CASSLFDRPNTEAFF. The DNA of the CDR3 is TGTGCCAGCAGCTTGTTCGACAGACCAAACACTGAAGCTTTCTTT. Together with reference TRBV5-6 and TRBJ1-1, the CDR3 gives the full variable domain: DAGVTQSPTHLIKTRGQQVTLRCSPKSGHDTVSWYQQALGQGPQFIFQYYEEEERQRGNFPDRFSGHQFPNYSSELNVNALLLGDSALYLCASSLFDRPNTEAFFGQGTRLTVV.

The chain joins TRBV5-5 to TRBJ1-4; tentatively, D is TRBD1 (5 bases). Trimming took 0 bases from V and 5 from J, leaving 5 bases between them. Germline lookup yields CDR1 SGHKS and CDR2 YYEKEE (reference sequence). This CDR3 has 13 residues. The CDR3: CASSLGTNEKLFF. The DNA for the CDR3 is TGTGCCAGCAGCTTGGGGACAAATGAAAAACTGTTTTTT.

The J gene is TRBJ2-1, the V gene TRBV5-1, with a tentative D call TRBD1 (6 bases). The CDR3 extends over 15 amino acids. From germline, CDR1 is SGHRS and CDR2 YFSETQ. Deletions cut 4 bases from V and 0 bases from J, with 11 bases between. CDR3: CASSTGQTSYNEQFF. As DNA, the CDR3 is TGCGCCAGCAGCACCGGACAGACCTCCTACAATGAGCAGTTCTTC.

The rearrangement links TRBV28 to TRBJ2-1; TRBD2 matches at 11 bases. The CDR3 extends over 16 amino acids. Germline lookup yields CDR1 MDHEN and CDR2 SYDVKM. V lost 4 bases to trimming and J lost 4 bases; unmatched junction nucleotides: 6. The CDR3 reads CASSSLLAGVYNEQFF. Written as DNA, the CDR3 is TGTGCCAGCAGTTCTCTACTAGCGGGAGTTTACAATGAGCAGTTCTTC.

This chain uses TRBV5-1 with TRBJ2-5; D not certain. V was clipped by 1 base and J by 10 bases, with 20 bases between them. The germline V gene has CDR1 SGHRS and CDR2 YFSETQ. The CDR3 has 15 amino acids. Here the CDR3 DNA reads TGCGCCAGCAGCTTGCACATCACCCAACCGAAATTCCAGTACTTC. As protein: CASSLHITQPKFQYF.

The genes are TRBV10-3 and TRBJ1-1; D possibly corresponds to TRBD1 (5 bases). The CDR3 runs 15 residues. The germline CDR1 and CDR2 sequences are ENHRY and SYGVKD. The germline V and J ends were trimmed by 3 bases and 5 bases, with 16 bases remaining between them. The CDR3 nucleotides read TGTGCCATCAGTGAACCACAGGCCTCCGGTACTGAAGCTTTCTTT. This gives the protein CAISEPQASGTEAFF.

The rearrangement links TRBV5-1 to TRBJ2-7; a weak D match, TRBD1 (6 bases). V lost 4 bases and J lost 0, with 11 bases in between. Looked up from germline, CDR1 is SGHRS and CDR2 is YFSETQ. This CDR3 contains 14 residues. The CDR3 DNA reads as TGCGCCAGCAGCCGACAGGCCTCCTCCTACGAGCAGTACTTC. It encodes CASSRQASSYEQYF.